This TCR beta chain originates from a study of breast tumors, draining lymph nodes, adjacent tissues. Comments on this clonotype: The antigen is not known. A much larger clonotype is one base distant, so this may be a read error.

Notes on the study in general: Findings are consistent with lymph node origin and intratumoral expansion of most tumor T cells. Compared with basal-like, luminal-like tumors shared significantly more repertoire with nontumor tissue. The lymph node origin of tumor T cells was framed as consistent with a hypothesis, not demonstrated. Tumor repertoires ranked between lymph nodes and nontumor tissue in diversity, with V and J gene preferences.

Axillary draining lymph nodes of breast cancer patients supplied the node samples. The germline V gene has CDR1 SEHNR and CDR2 FQNEAQ (reference sequence). V was shortened by 8 bases and J by 3 bases, with 17 bases between the two germline ends. CDR3 size: 14 residues. TCRdb reprocessed the multiplex PCR reads via MiXCR and lists one record per CDR3 protein. The data contain approximately 280,000 distinct CDR3 sequences, around 30% of them singletons. The chain uses TRBV7-9 and TRBJ2-7; D possibly corresponds to TRBD2 (6 bases). This sequence was found in a female donor with breast cancer. Some clones in this sample may be carry-over from other donors' samples. The sequencing input was axillary lymph node tissue. CDR3 amino acids: CASGGAEAVYEQYF. The CDR3 nucleotides are TGTGCCAGCGGCGGGGCCGAGGCGGTCTACGAGCAGTACTTC. The whole variable domain, remainder taken from reference TRBV7-9 and TRBJ2-7, is DTGVSQNPRHKITKRGQNVTFRCDPISEHNRLYWYRQTLGQGPEFLTYFQNEAQLEKSRLLSDRFSAERPKGSFSTLEIQRTEQGDSAMYLCASGGAEAVYEQYFGPGTRLTVT.